The sequence of this T cell receptor beta chain was determined in a study of CD8+ T cells in alopecia areata. General study points: Researchers report lesional scalp, most notably alopecia totalis/universalis, outstripped normal scalp in clonality. Scalp sequencing also captures normal skin's resident alphabeta T cells.

This clone was seen more than once but under ten times. Its antigen is still unknown. Extraction of RNA preceded its reverse transcription into cDNA, which served as the sequencing template. Clones were sequenced by immunoSEQ multiplex PCR, and TCRdb holds only the in-frame ones, with some missing. The table has some 200,000 clones, 50% to 60% seen once. V lost 1 base and J 2 bases, leaving 11 bases between the germline ends. Germline CDR1 is SGHVS and CDR2 is FQNEAQ. The CDR3 loop spans 15 amino acids. The origin of this receptor is a human donor with alopecia areata. The rearrangement uses TRBV7-8 and TRBJ1-2; possibly TRBD1 for D (6 bases). Sequences were derived from CD4+ T cells sorted from blood, sampled at week 0. CDR3 DNA sequence: TGTGCCAGCAGCTTAGTACCCGGGACAAACTATGGCTACACCTTC. Its translation: CASSLVPGTNYGYTF. Full variable domain (remainder filled in from reference TRBV7-8 and TRBJ1-2): GAGVSQSPRYKVAKRGQDVALRCDPISGHVSLFWYQQALGQGPEFLTYFQNEAQLDKSGLPSDRFFAERPEGSVSTLKIQRTQQEDSAVYLCASSLVPGTNYGYTFGSGTRLTVV.